This paragraph covers one T cell receptor (beta chain) sequence. Its antigen is undetermined. The data belong to a study of T cell responses to AZD1222 COVID-19 vaccine. Study-level results: Clonal diversity was possibly underestimated, and the donors were mostly white British, with more females. All repertoire sampling was performed exclusively after the peak T cell response.

Only in-frame clones appear in the TCRdb table, and some are missing; sequencing was by immunoSEQ multiplex PCR. The data contain 150,000 to 200,000 clones, roughly 94% of them singletons. Pooling covered second doses at about 4 or about 12 weeks. Germline values: CDR1 SEHNR, CDR2 FQNEAQ (reference sequence). Trimming stripped 0 bases from V and 1 base from J, with 6 bases between. The CDR3 loop spans 14 amino acids. The sequence derives from an adult who received the AZD1222 COVID-19 vaccine. This specimen was peripheral blood, taken 28 days after the second AZD1222 dose. This chain uses TRBV7-9 with TRBJ1-1; weak D call: TRBD1 (5 bases). The CDR3 DNA reads TGTGCCAGCAGCTTAGCACAGGCGAACACTGAAGCTTTCTTT. Translated: CASSLAQANTEAFF.